Listed here are 23 T cell receptor beta chains from one sample, sequenced in a study of patients and donors after allogeneic stem cell transplantation. From the RT-PCR reads, TCRdb called clonotypes with MiXCR, one entry per CDR3 protein. The data hold some 200,000 distinct CDR3 sequences, with less than 45% observed a single time. The sample taken for sequencing was blood, either unsorted or a sorted T cell fraction (not recorded which). These TCRs come from a human donor who was either an allogeneic HSCT recipient or a stem cell or donor lymphocyte infusion donor (not recorded which). It is not recorded whose cells these are; they may come from a transplant donor.

The chain has TRBV12-3 or TRBV12-4 and TRBJ1-1; tentatively, D is TRBD1 (5 bases). V was trimmed by 0 bases and J by 1 base, leaving 6 bases between them. The CDR3 consists of 14 residues. The CDR3 loop reads CASSLADRNTEAFF. CDR3 in DNA: TGTGCCAGCAGTTTAGCAGACAGGAACACTGAAGCTTTCTTT.

This clonotype was counted only a few times. The chain recombines TRBV6-2 or TRBV6-3 with TRBJ1-5, with D perhaps TRBD1 (6 bases). V was pared by 5 bases and J by 1 base, with 9 bases between. Germline assignment: CDR1 MNHEY and CDR2 SVGEGT. This CDR3 is built from 14 residues. CDR3 DNA sequence: TGTGCCAGCAGTCGCAGGGGAAGCAATCAGCCCCAGCATTTT. This sequence encodes CASSRRGSNQPQHF.

This clonotype was picked up one time. DNA for the CDR3: TGCAGTGCTACGACACCGAACTATGGCTACACCTTC. Translated: CSATTPNYGYTF. The rearrangement links TRBV20-1 to TRBJ1-2; D ambiguous. Germline V lookup: CDR1 DFQATT, CDR2 SNEGSKA (reference sequence). V dropped 4 bases and J dropped 2 bases, with 8 bases sitting between them. The CDR3 is 12 residues long.

V and J are TRBV7-2 and TRBJ2-3; D is uncertain. Trimming cost V 11 bases and J 2 bases, with 8 bases left between them. CDR1 is SGHTA and CDR2 is FQGNSA in the germline V gene. CDR3 length: 11 residues. The CDR3 DNA sequence: TGTGCCGAAACCTCCACAGATACGCAGTATTTT. Translating gives CAETSTDTQYF.

The chain joins TRBV28 to TRBJ2-7; either TRBD1 or TRBD2 may fit D (5 bases each). Germline CDR1 reads MDHEN; CDR2 reads SYDVKM. The V end lost 1 base, the J end lost 2 bases, and 9 bases lay between the germline ends. The CDR3 loop spans 14 amino acids. The CDR3 reads CASSLLGEAYEQYF. Here the CDR3 DNA reads TGTGCCAGCAGTTTATTGGGGGAAGCCTACGAGCAGTACTTC. Based on the CDR3 plus reference TRBV28 and TRBJ2-7, the full variable domain is DVKVTQSSRYLVKRTGEKVFLECVQDMDHENMFWYRQDPGLGLRLIYFSYDVKMKEKGDIPEGYSVSREKKERFSLILESASTNQTSMYLCASSLLGEAYEQYFGPGTRLTVT.

This chain uses TRBV6-5 with TRBJ2-2; 7 nucleotides agree with TRBD1. This CDR3 has 16 residues. Germline V CDR1 and CDR2: MNHEY, SVGAGI. The junction had 6 bases not matched to a gene; V was cut back by 2 bases and J by 3 bases. Written as DNA, the CDR3 is TGTGCCAGCAGTTACGGTGGGACAGACTACACCGGGGAGCTGTTTTTT. This encodes CASSYGGTDYTGELFF.

CDR3 sequence: CASSFLGPEQFF. In DNA, the CDR3 is TGTGCCAGCAGTTTTCTGGGTCCGGAGCAGTTCTTC. This chain links TRBV12-3 or TRBV12-4 with TRBJ2-1; D gene unclear. The CDR3 covers 12 residues. The germline V and J ends were trimmed by 3 bases and 10 bases, with 10 bases remaining between them.

CDR3 loop: CASRSSGGATILGTDTQYF. Here the CDR3 DNA reads TGCGCCAGCAGATCTTCTGGCGGAGCCACCATTTTGGGCACAGATACGCAGTATTTT. This rearrangement joins TRBV5-1 to TRBJ2-3; D gene ambiguous. V was pared by 5 bases and J by 1 base, with 26 bases between. CDR3 length: 19 amino acids. CDR1 is SGHRS, CDR2 YFSETQ, per germline.

The chain joins TRBV3-1 to TRBJ2-1, with D possibly TRBD2 on 5 matching bases. Germline CDR1 is LGHDT and CDR2 is YNNKEL (reference sequence). CDR3 length equals 20 residues. The V gene lost 0 bases and the J gene lost 0 bases, with 21 bases spanning the gap. The CDR3 reads CASSQDSAAVDRGSYNEQFF. The CDR3 nucleotides read TGTGCCAGCAGCCAAGATTCGGCAGCGGTCGACCGAGGCTCCTACAATGAGCAGTTCTTC.

This chain links TRBV6-5 with TRBJ1-1, with D possibly TRBD1 on 5 matching bases. Trimming left V 0 bases short and J 5 bases short, with 10 bases between. The V gene's germline CDR1 is MNHEY and CDR2 SVGAGI. The CDR3 length is 14 residues. CDR3 DNA sequence: TGTGCCAGCAGTTACTCAGGGGTACAGACTGAAGCTTTCTTT. This codes for CASSYSGVQTEAFF.

The chain couples TRBV6-5 to TRBJ1-2; 8 bases align to TRBD1. The CDR3 has 16 amino acids. Germline V CDR1 and CDR2: MNHEY, SVGAGI. Losses at the gene ends were 2 bases for V and 5 bases for J; bases not matched to a gene: 10. The CDR3 region has the DNA TGTGCCAGCAGTTACGCTTACCAGGGGGCTGGATATGGCTACACCTTC. Translated: CASSYAYQGAGYGYTF.

The chain employs TRBV27 and TRBJ2-7; D may be TRBD1 or TRBD2 (5 bases each). Trimming took 5 bases from V and 6 from J, leaving 17 bases between them. CDR1 and CDR2 (germline): MNHEY, SMNVEV (reference sequence). The CDR3 loop spans 14 amino acids. In nucleotides, the CDR3 is TGTGCCAGCAGTCCGGGATCTTGGGGCTCCGAGCAGTACTTC. Encoded protein: CASSPGSWGSEQYF.

Only a few counts were recorded for this clonotype. This chain uses TRBV27 with TRBJ1-1; 7 bases line up with TRBD1. The V and J ends lost 5 bases and 0 bases, in that order; junction bases with no gene match: 9. CDR1 is MNHEY, CDR2 SMNVEV, per germline (reference sequence). This CDR3 region has 16 residues. The CDR3 coding sequence is TGTGCCAGCAGTCCCGGGACAGCCGGGATGAACACTGAAGCTTTCTTT. Its protein is CASSPGTAGMNTEAFF.

This chain links TRBV7-3 with TRBJ1-1; the D is unclear. This CDR3 spans 13 amino acids. Germline CDR1 SGHTA, CDR2 FQGTGA. The germline V and J ends were trimmed by 3 bases and 0 bases, with 5 bases remaining between them. The CDR3 here is CASSFGLNTEAFF. The CDR3 DNA is TGTGCCAGCAGCTTCGGCCTGAACACTGAAGCTTTCTTT.

The V gene is TRBV25-1, the J gene TRBJ2-7; D not resolved. The germline V gene encodes CDR1 MGHDK and CDR2 SYGVNS. Trimming took off 1 base at V and 2 bases at J, with 12 bases between the two ends. The CDR3 runs 15 residues. The CDR3 protein is CASSESAGYPYEQYF. The DNA for the CDR3 is TGTGCCAGCAGTGAATCCGCCGGGTACCCCTACGAGCAGTACTTC.

The chain combines TRBV20-1 with TRBJ1-1; D is ambiguous. The V end was cut by 1 base, the J end by 4 bases, with 7 bases between. Germline-derived CDR1 and CDR2 are DFQATT and SNEGSKA (reference sequence). CDR3 length equals 12 residues. CDR3 sequence (DNA): TGCAGTGCTAGAGTGAAACCCACTGAAGCTTTCTTT. Protein: CSARVKPTEAFF.

The chain recombines TRBV7-9 with TRBJ2-3; D gene ambiguous. Germline loops: CDR1 SEHNR, CDR2 FQNEAQ (reference sequence). The CDR3 contains 13 residues. With 6 bases removed from V and 2 bases from J, the gap between germline ends came to 9 bases. The CDR3 nucleotides read TGTGCCAGCAGTTTAACTCCCACAGATACGCAGTATTTT. Protein product: CASSLTPTDTQYF.

The sample holds a few counts of this clonotype. The J gene is TRBJ2-1, the V gene TRBV24-1, with D perhaps matching TRBD2 (5 bases). Trimming pared 0 bases from V and 6 bases from J, leaving 5 bases between. CDR3 length equals 13 residues. Germline V gene lookup returns CDR1 KGHDR and CDR2 SFDVKD. In DNA form, the CDR3 reads TGTGCCACCAGTGATTTGGGAGGCAATGAGCAGTTCTTC. Encoded protein: CATSDLGGNEQFF.

This clonotype was detected a few times. The chain is built from TRBV4-2 and TRBJ2-7, with D tentatively TRBD2 (6 bases). The V gene's germline CDR1 is LGHNA and CDR2 YNFKEQ. With 4 bases removed from V and 4 bases from J, the gap between germline ends came to 14 bases. The CDR3 contains 14 residues. CDR3 residues: CASSPTFGGYEQYF. The CDR3 nucleotides read TGTGCCAGCAGCCCGACCTTCGGGGGTTACGAGCAGTACTTC.

V usage is TRBV27 and J usage is TRBJ2-7; the match to TRBD2 covers 8 bases. V lost 2 bases, J lost 2 bases, and 2 bases stayed unmatched. CDR1 and CDR2 (germline): MNHEY, SMNVEV (reference sequence). This CDR3 has 14 amino acids. In DNA, the CDR3 is TGTGCCAGCAGTTTAAAGCGGGGGCCCTACGAGCAGTACTTC. Translation: CASSLKRGPYEQYF.

This clonotype was recorded a few times. The chain combines TRBV5-6 with TRBJ2-7; maybe TRBD1 (6 bases). Trimming shortened V by 1 base and J by 6 bases, and 17 bases separated the two germline ends. The CDR3 extends over 15 amino acids. Germline V gives CDR1 SGHDT, CDR2 YYEEEE. CDR3 in amino acids: CASSLMPQGRVEQYF. CDR3 coding DNA: TGTGCCAGCAGCTTGATGCCACAGGGTCGGGTCGAGCAGTACTTC.

This clonotype was detected only once. V usage is TRBV29-1 and J usage is TRBJ1-2, with D tentatively TRBD1 (5 bases). Germline V gives CDR1 SQVTM, CDR2 ANQGSEA. V dropped 6 bases and J dropped 7 bases, with 6 bases sitting between them. The CDR3 contains 9 residues. CDR3: CSVGAGYTF. CDR3 bases: TGCAGCGTCGGGGCTGGCTACACCTTC.

This clonotype was observed a handful of times. The chain uses TRBV7-9 and TRBJ1-6; 9 positions agree with TRBD1. This CDR3 spans 15 amino acids. The germline CDR1 and CDR2 sequences are SEHNR and FQNEAQ (reference sequence). The J segment lost 9 bases and the V segment lost 4 bases, leaving 7 bases of the junction unmatched. In DNA, the CDR3 is TGTGCCAGCAGCTCTTGGACAGGGGAAGGTTCACCCCTCCACTTT. Amino acids: CASSSWTGEGSPLHF.